Given below is one TCR beta chain in context. Here immunoSEQ multiplex PCR was the method, and the copy in TCRdb shows in-frame clones only, minus some. The sample includes about 250,000 clones, 87% of them seen just once. This CDR3 has 15 amino acids. V was pared by 3 bases and J by 2 bases, with 11 bases between. Germline CDR1 reads LNHDA; CDR2 reads SQIVND (reference sequence). The entry originates in a study of blood T cell repertoires in COVID-19. For the study at large: The United States, Italy and Spain were the sources of the acute and convalescent COVID-19 samples. Nucleic acid was either cDNA or gDNA, and it came from T cells, B-cell-depleted T cells, or PBMCs.

Specimen: peripheral blood. The V call is TRBV19, the J call TRBJ1-5, with a possible D match to TRBD1 (6 bases). The TCR sequence derives from a man aged 18-30 years with active or convalescent COVID-19. In nucleotides, the CDR3 is TGTGCCAGTAGTATCAGGGGTTTTGGCAATCAGCCCCAGCATTTT. Amino acids: CASSIRGFGNQPQHF.